The 9 T cell receptor beta chains in this list originate from one sample, sequenced in a study of beta chain features in type 1 diabetes. Study-wide results and caveats: Moderately but significantly shorter TCRB CDR3s were found in Type 1 diabetes patients in all four CD4+ subsets.

Expressed TCRB transcripts were sequenced after all isolated RNA was converted to cDNA. Assay: immunoSEQ multiplex PCR; the TCRdb copy retains only in-frame clones and omits some. The table lists approximately 100,000 clones, under 30% of them singletons. These receptors are not linked to any known antigen. Sample: central memory CD4+ T cells from blood. The receptors here all came from a woman aged 18-29 years with type 1 diabetes.

In this sample, this clone turned up a few times. The chain couples TRBV18 to TRBJ1-2; TRBD1 matches at 7 bases. J was trimmed by 6 bases and V by 5 bases; bases with no gene match: 6. Germline V lookup: CDR1 KGHSH, CDR2 LQKENI. CDR3 size: 13 residues. The CDR3 DNA is TGTGCCAGCTCATCACAGCAGGGGGATGGCTACACCTTC. Translating it yields CASSSQQGDGYTF.

A few counts support this clone. The CDR3 loop reads CASSLLGVPYNEQFF. The CDR3 region has the DNA TGTGCCAGCAGCTTGTTAGGGGTACCCTACAATGAGCAGTTCTTC. The chain uses TRBV5-6 and TRBJ2-1; possible D gene TRBD1, 5 bases. This CDR3 contains 15 residues. Per the germline V gene, CDR1 is SGHDT and CDR2 is YYEEEE. Trimming cost V 1 base and J 2 bases, with 10 bases left between them.

This chain links TRBV1 with TRBJ1-5; the DNA was not used to check the table's D call, TRBD1. TRBV1 is classified as a pseudogene. CDR3 size: 15 residues. Here the CDR3 DNA reads TGCACCAGCAGCCCACGGACAGGGGGAGGTCTGCCCCAGCATTTT. Amino acid sequence: CTSSPRTGGGLPQHF.

This clone has only a few counts. The rearrangement joins TRBV18 to TRBJ2-3; 9 bases are shared with TRBD2. V dropped 1 base and J dropped 5; count of bases not matched to a gene: 4. The CDR3 covers 15 residues. The germline CDR1 and CDR2 sequences are KGHSH and LQKENI. This CDR3 is CASSPLAGVGDTQYF. CDR3 nucleotides: TGTGCCAGCTCACCACTAGCGGGAGTGGGAGATACGCAGTATTTT. The variable domain in full, with the rest retrieved from reference TRBV18 and TRBJ2-3, is NAGVMQNPRHLVRRRGQEARLRCSPMKGHSHVYWYRQLPEEGLKFMVYLQKENIIDESGMPKERFSAEFPKEGPSILRIQQVVRGDSAAYFCASSPLAGVGDTQYFGPGTRLTVL.

This clone has only a few counts. The CDR3 DNA is TGCGCCAGCAGCTTGGGTCTGGGTAGCAGCCTAATGAACACTGAAGCTTTCTTT. Amino acids: CASSLGLGSSLMNTEAFF. The chain links TRBV5-1 to TRBJ1-1, with D unclear. Trimming removed 0 bases from V and 0 bases from J, with 18 bases in between. The V gene's germline CDR1 is SGHRS and CDR2 YFSETQ. This CDR3 is built from 18 residues.

This clone was observed a few times. V and J are TRBV5-6 and TRBJ2-7; D is possibly TRBD1 (5 bases). Germline V gene sequence: CDR1 SGHDT, CDR2 YYEEEE. The V end lost 0 bases, the J end lost 1 base, and 8 bases lay between the germline ends. This CDR3 is 14 amino acids long. The CDR3 region has the DNA TGTGCCAGCAGCTTGGGACAGCATTCCTACGAGCAGTACGTC. This sequence encodes CASSLGQHSYEQYV.

This clone was found a few times. This sequence joins TRBV21-1 and TRBJ2-1; no check of the table's D call, TRBD1, against the DNA was made. TRBV21-1 is a documented pseudogene. The CDR3 consists of 15 residues. CDR3 sequence reads: CASSPNRDNNVKQFF. CDR3 DNA: TGTGCCAGCAGCCCCAATAGAGACAACAACGTCAAGCAGTTCTTC.

This clone was detected a few times. This chain joins TRBV30 and TRBJ2-1; 12 positions agree with TRBD2. After removal of 5 bases from V and 7 bases from J, the junction contained 3 bases not matched to a gene. CDR1 is GTSNPN and CDR2 is SVGIG in the germline V gene (reference sequence). The CDR3 is 13 residues long. CDR3 bases: TGTGCCTGGGGGACTAGCGGGTGGAATGAGCAGTTCTTC. Its protein product is CAWGTSGWNEQFF.

This clone occurred a few times. The chain links TRBV5-1 to TRBJ2-3; 11 bases are shared with TRBD2. Germline CDR1 is SGHRS and CDR2 is YFSETQ. V gave up 0 bases and J gave up 5 bases; unmatched junction bases: 11. The CDR3 contains 18 residues. The CDR3 region is CASSLASLAGASGDTQYF. CDR3 DNA: TGCGCCAGCAGCTTGGCGTCACTAGCGGGAGCGTCGGGAGATACGCAGTATTTT.